The clone carrying this TCR beta chain was counted between two and nine times. No antigen is known for it. V was shortened by 6 bases and J by 4 bases, with 10 bases between the two germline ends. The CDR3 is made up of 12 amino acids. The record originates from a study of T cell repertoires in cytomegalovirus infection. For the study at large: Used in the study were CMV epitopes, some recently identified and HLA-C-restricted, others well-studied and HLA-B-restricted. Public signatures in TCR beta pointed to CMV infection and matching HLA type.

The study's findings and limits: CMV-specific TCR beta clonotypes restricted by HLA-C dominated the ex vivo response.

TCRdb recomputed calls from the reads with MiXCR, one row per CDR3 protein. The sample carries approximately 600,000 distinct CDR3 sequences, roughly 43% recorded once. The material sequenced was cultured PBMCs, taken from culture after CMV antigen stimulation. The TCR comes from a human donor in good health (CMV status not recorded). Some clones in this sample may be carry-over from other donors' samples. The chain is built from TRBV12-3 or TRBV12-4 and TRBJ2-7; no definite D call. The CDR3 loop is CASSSAPYEQYF. The DNA of the CDR3 is TGTGCCAGCAGCTCGGCCCCGTACGAGCAGTACTTC.